The TCR beta chain described here comes from a study of Ad26.COV2.S vaccination and SARS-CoV-2 variants. This sample's treatment: over 15 received Ad26.COV2.S at low or high dose, single or two shots; 5 received placebo; per-sample allocation not given. On day 63 after the first injection, vaccine and placebo recipients gave samples. Assay used: immunoSEQ multiplex PCR; TCRdb lists only in-frame clones, some missing. The sample consists of around 320,000 clones, about nine tenths of them appearing once. The source was peripheral blood, collected in a trial of Ad26.COV2.S vaccine versus placebo. This TCR derives from a person between 18 and 59 years old who received the Ad26.COV2.S COVID-19 vaccine or a placebo.

DNA for the CDR3: TGTGCCAGCAGCCCTGGGGGTCACAAACTAGCTAACTATGGCTACACCTTC. Translated, it gives CASSPGGHKLANYGYTF. The V and J genes are TRBV7-8 and TRBJ1-2; weak D call: TRBD1 (5 bases). The CDR3 contains 17 residues. Trimming removed 5 bases at V and 0 bases at J, with 19 bases between. CDR1 and CDR2 from the germline V gene are SGHVS and FQNEAQ. Drawing the rest from reference TRBV7-8 and TRBJ1-2, the complete variable domain is GAGVSQSPRYKVAKRGQDVALRCDPISGHVSLFWYQQALGQGPEFLTYFQNEAQLDKSGLPSDRFFAERPEGSVSTLKIQRTQQEDSAVYLCASSPGGHKLANYGYTFGSGTRLTVV.